This T cell receptor (beta chain) appears in the sequencing data of a study of T cell responses to AZD1222 COVID-19 vaccine. Whole-study findings and limits: None of the repertoires were sampled until the peak T cell response had passed.

The table came from immunoSEQ multiplex PCR; TCRdb's copy has only in-frame clones and leaves some out. The sample contains approximately 100,000 clones, 92% of which appear only once. Germline CDR1 reads LNHDA; CDR2 reads SQIVND (reference sequence). The CDR3 is made up of 11 amino acids. With regard to this clone: Antigen: not known.

The chain links TRBV19 to TRBJ2-1; no clear D gene. Source: peripheral blood, taken on day 0 of AZD1222 vaccination. The sequence derives from an adult in good health. The CDR3 nucleotides are TGTGCAGTGAGCTCCTACAATGAGCAGTTCTTC. Protein sequence: CAVSSYNEQFF.